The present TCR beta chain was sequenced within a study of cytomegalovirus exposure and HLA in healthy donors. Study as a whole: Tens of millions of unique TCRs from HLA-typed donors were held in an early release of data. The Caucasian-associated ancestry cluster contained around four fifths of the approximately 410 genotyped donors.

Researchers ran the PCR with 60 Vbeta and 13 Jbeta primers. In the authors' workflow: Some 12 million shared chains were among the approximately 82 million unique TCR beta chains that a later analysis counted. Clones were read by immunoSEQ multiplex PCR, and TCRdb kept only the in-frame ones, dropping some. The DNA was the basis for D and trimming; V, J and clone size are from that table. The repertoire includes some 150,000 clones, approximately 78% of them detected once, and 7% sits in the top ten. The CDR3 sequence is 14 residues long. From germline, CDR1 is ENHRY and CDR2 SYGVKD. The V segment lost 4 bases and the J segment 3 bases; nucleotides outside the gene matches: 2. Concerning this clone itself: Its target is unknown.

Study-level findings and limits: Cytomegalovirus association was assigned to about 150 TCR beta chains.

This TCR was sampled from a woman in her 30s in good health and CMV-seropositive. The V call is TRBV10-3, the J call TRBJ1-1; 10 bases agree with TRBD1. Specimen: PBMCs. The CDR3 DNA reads TGTGCCATCAGTGTGGACAGGGGGGACACTGAAGCTTTCTTT. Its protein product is CAISVDRGDTEAFF.